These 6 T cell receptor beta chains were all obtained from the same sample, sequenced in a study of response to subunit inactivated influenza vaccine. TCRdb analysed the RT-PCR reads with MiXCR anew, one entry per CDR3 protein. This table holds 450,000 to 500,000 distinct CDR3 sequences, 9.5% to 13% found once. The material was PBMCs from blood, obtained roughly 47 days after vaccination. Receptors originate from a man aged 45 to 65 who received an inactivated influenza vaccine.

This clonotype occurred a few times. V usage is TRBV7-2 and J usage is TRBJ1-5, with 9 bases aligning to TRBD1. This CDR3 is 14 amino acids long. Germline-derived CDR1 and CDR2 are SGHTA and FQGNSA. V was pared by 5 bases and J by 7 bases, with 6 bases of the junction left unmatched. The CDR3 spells CASSPDRGRQPQHF. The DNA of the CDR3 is TGTGCCAGCAGCCCCGACAGGGGGAGGCAGCCCCAGCATTTT.

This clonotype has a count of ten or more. The CDR3 spells CSVEAPGVVAEQYF. The CDR3 nucleotides are TGCAGCGTTGAAGCCCCAGGGGTGGTGGCCGAGCAGTACTTC. V and J are TRBV29-1 and TRBJ2-7, with D possibly being TRBD1 (6 bases). The germline V gene has CDR1 SQVTM and CDR2 ANQGSEA. This CDR3 region has 14 residues. Trimming left V 1 base short and J 6 bases short, with 16 bases between.

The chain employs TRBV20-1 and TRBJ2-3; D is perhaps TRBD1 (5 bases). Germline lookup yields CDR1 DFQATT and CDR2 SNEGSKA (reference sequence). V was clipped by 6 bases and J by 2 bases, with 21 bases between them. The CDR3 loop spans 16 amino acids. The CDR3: CSANTLSLGVTDTQYF. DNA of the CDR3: TGCAGTGCCAACACTCTATCGTTAGGGGTCACAGATACGCAGTATTTT.

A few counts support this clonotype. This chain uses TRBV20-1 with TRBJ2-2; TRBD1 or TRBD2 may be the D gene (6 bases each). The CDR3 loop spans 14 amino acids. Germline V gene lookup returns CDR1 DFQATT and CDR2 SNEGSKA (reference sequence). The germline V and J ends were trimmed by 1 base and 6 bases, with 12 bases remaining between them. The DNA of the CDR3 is TGCAGTGCTAGAGTTGCAGGGGAGGCCGGGGAGCTGTTTTTT. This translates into CSARVAGEAGELFF.

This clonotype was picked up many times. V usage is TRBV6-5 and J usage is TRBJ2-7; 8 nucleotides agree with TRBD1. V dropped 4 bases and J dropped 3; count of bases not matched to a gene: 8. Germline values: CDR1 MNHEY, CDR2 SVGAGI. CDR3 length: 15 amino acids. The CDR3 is CASSLTDREGYEQYF. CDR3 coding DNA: TGTGCCAGCAGTTTAACGGACAGGGAAGGCTACGAGCAGTACTTC.

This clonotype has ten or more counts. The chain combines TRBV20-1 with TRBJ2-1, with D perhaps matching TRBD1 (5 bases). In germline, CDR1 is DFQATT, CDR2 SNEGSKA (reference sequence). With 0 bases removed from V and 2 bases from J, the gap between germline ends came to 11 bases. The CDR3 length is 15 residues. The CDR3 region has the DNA TGCAGTGCTAGAGAAGGGGATGGGACCTACAATGAGCAGTTCTTC. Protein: CSAREGDGTYNEQFF.